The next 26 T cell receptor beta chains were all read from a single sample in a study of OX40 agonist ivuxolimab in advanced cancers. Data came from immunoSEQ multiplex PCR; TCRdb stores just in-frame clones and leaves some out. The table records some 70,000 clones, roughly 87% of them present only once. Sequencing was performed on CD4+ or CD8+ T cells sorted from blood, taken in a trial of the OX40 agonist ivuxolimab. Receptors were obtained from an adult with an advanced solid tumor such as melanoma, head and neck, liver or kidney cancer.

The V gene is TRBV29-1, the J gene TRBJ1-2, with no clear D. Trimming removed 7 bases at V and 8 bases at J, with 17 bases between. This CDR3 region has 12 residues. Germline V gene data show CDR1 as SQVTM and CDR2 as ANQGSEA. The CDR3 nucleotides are TGCAGCGCCAATCCAGGCAGTGGCGGCTACACCTTC. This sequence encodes CSANPGSGGYTF.

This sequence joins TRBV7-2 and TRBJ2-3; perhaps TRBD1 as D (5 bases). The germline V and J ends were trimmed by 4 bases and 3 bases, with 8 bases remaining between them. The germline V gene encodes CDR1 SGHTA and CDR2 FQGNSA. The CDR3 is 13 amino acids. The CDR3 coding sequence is TGTGCCAGCAGCTACCGGACAACAGATACGCAGTATTTT. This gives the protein CASSYRTTDTQYF.

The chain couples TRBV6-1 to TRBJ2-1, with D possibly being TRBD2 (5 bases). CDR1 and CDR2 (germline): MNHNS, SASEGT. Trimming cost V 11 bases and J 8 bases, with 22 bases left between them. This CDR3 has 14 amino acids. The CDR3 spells CAAAKAAGVDEQFF. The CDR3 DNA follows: TGTGCCGCTGCGAAGGCGGCCGGGGTGGATGAGCAGTTCTTC.

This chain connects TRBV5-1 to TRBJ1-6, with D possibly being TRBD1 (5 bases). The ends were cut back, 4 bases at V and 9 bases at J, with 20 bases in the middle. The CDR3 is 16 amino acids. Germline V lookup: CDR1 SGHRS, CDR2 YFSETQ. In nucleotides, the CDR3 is TGCGCCAGCAGCAACCGGGACGGCCCAGGAGGTTCACCCCTCCACTTT. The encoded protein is CASSNRDGPGGSPLHF.

The CDR3 bases are TGTGCCAGCAGTAGCCCCGGGGCCGACTATGGCTACACCTTC. Protein sequence: CASSSPGADYGYTF. The rearrangement joins TRBV9 to TRBJ1-2; maybe TRBD1 (5 bases). From germline, CDR1 is SGDLS and CDR2 YYNGEE. V lost 5 bases to trimming and J lost 3 bases, with 14 bases between them. The CDR3 length is 14 residues.

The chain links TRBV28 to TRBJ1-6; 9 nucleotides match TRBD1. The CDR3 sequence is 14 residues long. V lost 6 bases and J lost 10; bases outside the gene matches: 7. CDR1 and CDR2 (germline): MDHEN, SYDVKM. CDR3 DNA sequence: TGTGCCAGCAGATCGGGACAGGGTTACTCACCCCTCCACTTT. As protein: CASRSGQGYSPLHF.

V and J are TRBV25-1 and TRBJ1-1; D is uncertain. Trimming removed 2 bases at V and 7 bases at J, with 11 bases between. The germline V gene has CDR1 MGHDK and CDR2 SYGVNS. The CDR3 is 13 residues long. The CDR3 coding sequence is TGTGCCAGCAGTGAACAAGGGCCCCGTGAAGCTTTCTTT. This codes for CASSEQGPREAFF.

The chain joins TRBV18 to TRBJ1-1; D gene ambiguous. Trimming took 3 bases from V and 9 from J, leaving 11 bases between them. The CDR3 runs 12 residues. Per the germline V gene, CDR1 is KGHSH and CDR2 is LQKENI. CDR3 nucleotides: TGTGCCAGCTCACCTCCCCGCAATCAAGCTTTCTTT. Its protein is CASSPPRNQAFF.

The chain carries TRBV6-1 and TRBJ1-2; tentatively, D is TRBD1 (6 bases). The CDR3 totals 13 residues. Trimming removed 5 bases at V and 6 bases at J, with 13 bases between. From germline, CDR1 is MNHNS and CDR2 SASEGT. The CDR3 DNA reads TGTGCCAGCAGTTTACGACAGGTGGATGGCTACACCTTC. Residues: CASSLRQVDGYTF.

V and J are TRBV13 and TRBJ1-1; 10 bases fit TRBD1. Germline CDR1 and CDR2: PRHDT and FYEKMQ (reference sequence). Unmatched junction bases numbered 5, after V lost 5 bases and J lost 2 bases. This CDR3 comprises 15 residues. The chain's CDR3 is CASSPRTGGNTEAFF. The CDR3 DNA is TGTGCCAGCAGCCCTCGGACAGGGGGTAACACTGAAGCTTTCTTT.

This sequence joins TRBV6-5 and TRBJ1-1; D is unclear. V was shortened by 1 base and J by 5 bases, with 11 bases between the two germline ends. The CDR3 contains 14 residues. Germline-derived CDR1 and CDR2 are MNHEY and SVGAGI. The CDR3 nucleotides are TGTGCCAGCAGTTACTTGGGCGGGAGAACTGAAGCTTTCTTT. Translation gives CASSYLGGRTEAFF.

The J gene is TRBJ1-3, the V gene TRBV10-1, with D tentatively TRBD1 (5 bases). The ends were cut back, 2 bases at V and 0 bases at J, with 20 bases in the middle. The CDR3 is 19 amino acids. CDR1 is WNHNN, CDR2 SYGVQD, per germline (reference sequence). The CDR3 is CASSEGAENTQLSGNTIYF. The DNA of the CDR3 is TGCGCCAGCAGTGAGGGGGCGGAGAACACCCAACTCTCTGGAAACACCATATATTTT.

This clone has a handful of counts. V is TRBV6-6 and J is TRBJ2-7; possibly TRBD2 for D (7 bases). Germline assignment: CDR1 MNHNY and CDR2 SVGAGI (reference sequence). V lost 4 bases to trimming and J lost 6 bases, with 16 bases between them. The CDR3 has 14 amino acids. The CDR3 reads CASSSRGRGGEQYF. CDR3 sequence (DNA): TGTGCCAGCAGTTCTCGGGGTAGGGGGGGCGAGCAGTACTTC.

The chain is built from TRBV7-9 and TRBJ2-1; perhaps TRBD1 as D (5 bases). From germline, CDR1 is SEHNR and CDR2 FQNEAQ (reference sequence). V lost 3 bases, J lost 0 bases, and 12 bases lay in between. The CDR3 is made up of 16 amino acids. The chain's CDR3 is CASSLTAPSSYNEQFF. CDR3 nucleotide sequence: TGTGCCAGCAGCTTGACAGCACCAAGCTCCTACAATGAGCAGTTCTTC.

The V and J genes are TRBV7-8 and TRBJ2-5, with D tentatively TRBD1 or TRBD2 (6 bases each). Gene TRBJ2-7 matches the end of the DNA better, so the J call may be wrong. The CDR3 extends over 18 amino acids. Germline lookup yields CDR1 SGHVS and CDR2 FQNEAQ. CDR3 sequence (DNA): TGTGCCAGCAGCCCCATTCGAGGGGGGCTGTCACCAACCTACGAGCAGTACTTC. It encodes CASSPIRGGLSPTYEQYF.

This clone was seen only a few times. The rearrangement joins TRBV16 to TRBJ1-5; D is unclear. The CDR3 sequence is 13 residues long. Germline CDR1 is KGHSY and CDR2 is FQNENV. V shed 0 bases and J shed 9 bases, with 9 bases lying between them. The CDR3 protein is CASSQSDGLPQHF. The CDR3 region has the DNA TGTGCCAGCAGCCAATCGGATGGGTTGCCCCAGCATTTT.

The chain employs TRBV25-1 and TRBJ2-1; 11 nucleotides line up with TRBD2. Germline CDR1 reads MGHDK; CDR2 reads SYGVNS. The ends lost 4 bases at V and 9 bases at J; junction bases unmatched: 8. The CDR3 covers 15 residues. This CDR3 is CASSGISGRASEQFF. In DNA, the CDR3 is TGTGCCAGCAGTGGTATTAGCGGGAGGGCCAGTGAGCAGTTCTTC.

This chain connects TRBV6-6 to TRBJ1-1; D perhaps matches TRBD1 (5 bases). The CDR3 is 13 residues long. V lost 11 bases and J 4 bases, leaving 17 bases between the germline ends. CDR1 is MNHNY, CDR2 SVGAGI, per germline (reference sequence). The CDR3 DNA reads TGTGCCGCCGCGAAGGTCCAGGGCACTGAAGCTTTCTTT. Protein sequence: CAAAKVQGTEAFF.

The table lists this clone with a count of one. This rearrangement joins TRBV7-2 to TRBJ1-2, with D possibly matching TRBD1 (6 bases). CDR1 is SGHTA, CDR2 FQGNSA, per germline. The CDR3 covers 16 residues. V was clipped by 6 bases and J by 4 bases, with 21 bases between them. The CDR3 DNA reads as TGTGCCAGCAGATTTACGCCGGACAGCCTATCCTATGGCTACACCTTC. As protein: CASRFTPDSLSYGYTF.

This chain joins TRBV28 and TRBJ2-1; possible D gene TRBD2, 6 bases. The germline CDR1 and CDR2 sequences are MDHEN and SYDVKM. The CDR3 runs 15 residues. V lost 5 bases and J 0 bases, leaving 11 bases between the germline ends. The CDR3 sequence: CASSLLGGSYNEQFF. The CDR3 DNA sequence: TGTGCCAGCAGTCTACTGGGGGGCTCCTACAATGAGCAGTTCTTC.

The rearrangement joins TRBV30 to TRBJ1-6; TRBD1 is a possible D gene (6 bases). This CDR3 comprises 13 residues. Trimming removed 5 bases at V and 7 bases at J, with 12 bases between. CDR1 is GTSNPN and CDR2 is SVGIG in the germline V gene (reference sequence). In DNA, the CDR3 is TGTGCCTGGGCCCGAACAGGGAATTCACCCCTCCACTTT. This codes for CAWARTGNSPLHF.

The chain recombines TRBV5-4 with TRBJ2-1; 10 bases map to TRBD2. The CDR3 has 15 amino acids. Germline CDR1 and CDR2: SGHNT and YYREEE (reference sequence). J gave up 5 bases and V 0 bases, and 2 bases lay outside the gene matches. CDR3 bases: TGTGCCAGCAGCTTGGGGACTAGCGGAGACAATGAGCAGTTCTTC. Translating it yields CASSLGTSGDNEQFF.

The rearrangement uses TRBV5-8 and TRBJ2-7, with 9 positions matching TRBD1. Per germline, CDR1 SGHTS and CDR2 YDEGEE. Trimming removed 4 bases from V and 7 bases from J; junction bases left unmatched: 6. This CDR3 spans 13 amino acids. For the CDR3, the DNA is TGTGCCAGCAGCCGGGGACAGGGCAGGGAGCAGTACTTC. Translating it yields CASSRGQGREQYF.

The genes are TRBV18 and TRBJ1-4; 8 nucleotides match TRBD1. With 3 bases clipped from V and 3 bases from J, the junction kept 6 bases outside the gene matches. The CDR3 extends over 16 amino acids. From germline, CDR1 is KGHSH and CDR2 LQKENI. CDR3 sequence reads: CASSPFGQGSNEKLFF. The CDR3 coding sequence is TGTGCCAGCTCACCTTTCGGACAGGGATCTAATGAAAAACTGTTTTTT.

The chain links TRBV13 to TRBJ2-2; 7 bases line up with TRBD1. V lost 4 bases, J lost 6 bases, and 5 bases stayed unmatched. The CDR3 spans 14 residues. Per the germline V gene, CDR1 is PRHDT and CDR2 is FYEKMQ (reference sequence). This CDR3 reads CASSSDQGAGELFF. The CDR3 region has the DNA TGTGCCAGCAGCTCGGACCAGGGGGCCGGGGAGCTGTTTTTT.

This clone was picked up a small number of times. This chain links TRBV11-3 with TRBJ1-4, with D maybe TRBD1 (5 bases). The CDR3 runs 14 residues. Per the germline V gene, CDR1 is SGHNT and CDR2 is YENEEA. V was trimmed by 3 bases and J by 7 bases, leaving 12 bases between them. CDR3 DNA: TGTGCCAGCAGCTTTGGGGCGGCAAGTGAAAAACTGTTTTTT. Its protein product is CASSFGAASEKLFF.